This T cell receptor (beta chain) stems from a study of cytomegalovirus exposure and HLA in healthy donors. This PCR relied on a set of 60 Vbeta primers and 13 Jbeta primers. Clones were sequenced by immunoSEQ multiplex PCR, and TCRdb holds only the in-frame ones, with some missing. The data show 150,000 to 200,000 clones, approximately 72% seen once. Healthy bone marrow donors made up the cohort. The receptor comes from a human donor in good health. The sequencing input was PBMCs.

CDR3 nucleotides: TGTGCCAGCAGTCCACGGGACAGGGGGTCACAAGAGACCCAGTACTTC. It yields the protein CASSPRDRGSQETQYF. J is TRBJ2-5 and V is TRBV2; 11 bases fit TRBD1. Germline assignment: CDR1 SNHLY and CDR2 FYNNEI. The trim removed 5 bases at V and 2 bases at J, leaving 7 bases unmatched. The CDR3 loop spans 16 amino acids.